Following are 15 T cell receptor beta chains from one sample sequenced in a study of T cell responses to AZD1222 COVID-19 vaccine (dated by TCRdb to the early 2020s). The meaning of the sample's time point label: about 28 days (+/-7) after the second vaccine dose. The library came from the immunoSEQ multiplex PCR assay. Sourced from immuneACCESS, this table was stored by TCRdb with only in-frame sequences that have V and J called. A share of the clones is absent; for the studies checked, an unresolved V gene accounts for under half, and the remainder has no known explanation. Recorded for this sample are 75,000 or so clones; approximately 90% of them occurred a single time. Around 30% of the sample comes from the top ten. Sequences were derived from peripheral blood, sampled 28 days after the second AZD1222 dose. The receptor set was obtained from an adult who received the AZD1222 COVID-19 vaccine.

This sequence joins TRBV9 and TRBJ1-1, with 7 bases that match TRBD1. J was trimmed by 2 bases and V by 5 bases; bases with no gene match: 6. Germline CDR1 reads SGDLS; CDR2 reads YYNGEE. The CDR3 runs to 14 residues. The CDR3 DNA reads as TGTGCCAGCAGGTCTGGACAGGACAACACTGAAGCTTTCTTT. It is translated as CASRSGQDNTEAFF. Using reference TRBV9 and TRBJ1-1 for the parts outside the CDR3, the full variable domain is DSGVTQTPKHLITATGQRVTLRCSPRSGDLSVYWYQQSLDQGLQFLIQYYNGEERAKGNILERFSAQQFPDLHSELNLSSLELGDSALYFCASRSGQDNTEAFFGQGTRLTVV.

The chain recombines TRBV9 with TRBJ1-2, with TRBD1 identical over 7 bases. The CDR3 runs 16 residues. The germline gives CDR1 SGDLS, CDR2 YYNGEE. Trimming at V came to 3 bases and at J to 1 base, leaving 9 bases not matched to a gene. CDR3 protein: CASSETGQENNYGYTF. The DNA for the CDR3 is TGTGCCAGCAGCGAAACTGGACAGGAGAATAACTATGGCTACACCTTC.

J is TRBJ1-1 and V is TRBV28, with D possibly TRBD1 on 6 matching bases. The V and J ends lost 5 bases and 2 bases respectively, with 12 bases between them. Germline CDR1 and CDR2: MDHEN and SYDVKM. The CDR3 loop spans 14 amino acids. CDR3 protein: CASSTYRDNTEAFF. For the CDR3, the DNA is TGTGCCAGCAGTACTTACAGGGATAACACTGAAGCTTTCTTT.

The chain is built from TRBV7-2 and TRBJ2-6; the D gene is possibly TRBD2 (7 bases). CDR3 length: 15 amino acids. V lost 5 bases and J 2 bases, leaving 10 bases between the germline ends. Looked up from germline, CDR1 is SGHTA and CDR2 is FQGNSA. The CDR3 region is CASSLGGPGANVLTF. The CDR3 DNA is TGTGCCAGCAGCCTCGGGGGGCCTGGGGCCAACGTCCTGACTTTC.

The rearrangement links TRBV7-9 to TRBJ2-2, with D uncertain. Germline CDR1 SEHNR, CDR2 FQNEAQ (reference sequence). This CDR3 comprises 13 residues. V was pared by 5 bases and J by 7 bases, with 11 bases between. The CDR3 loop reads CASSPTLDGELFF. The DNA for the CDR3 is TGTGCCAGCAGCCCTACTCTGGACGGGGAGCTGTTTTTT.

The gene calls are TRBV9 and TRBJ2-1, with a possible D match to TRBD1 (5 bases). CDR1 is SGDLS, CDR2 YYNGEE, per germline. This CDR3 contains 13 residues. V lost 0 bases and J 10 bases, leaving 11 bases between the germline ends. The CDR3 region has the DNA TGTGCCAGCAGCGTAGGGGTGTGGGGCGAGCAGTTCTTC. Translated, it gives CASSVGVWGEQFF.

The rearrangement uses TRBV5-1 and TRBJ2-3; 9 positions agree with TRBD1. The CDR3 runs to 13 residues. V dropped 7 bases and J dropped 3; count of bases not matched to a gene: 3. The germline V gene has CDR1 SGHRS and CDR2 YFSETQ. CDR3 bases: TGCGCCAGCGGGGACAGGGAAACAGATACGCAGTATTTT. The encoded protein is CASGDRETDTQYF.

The chain employs TRBV30 and TRBJ1-2; D possibly corresponds to TRBD1 (6 bases). Germline V gene sequence: CDR1 GTSNPN, CDR2 SVGIG (reference sequence). The V and J ends lost 2 bases and 0 bases respectively, with 10 bases between them. The CDR3 has 14 residues. The CDR3 DNA reads as TGTGCCTGGAGTCAGGGGAGGGCTAACTATGGCTACACCTTC. It yields the protein CAWSQGRANYGYTF. The variable domain in full, with the rest retrieved from reference TRBV30 and TRBJ1-2, is SQTIHQWPATLVQPVGSPLSLECTVEGTSNPNLYWYRQAAGRGLQLLFYSVGIGQISSEVPQNLSASRPQDRQFILSSKKLLLSDSGFYLCAWSQGRANYGYTFGSGTRLTVV.

This chain joins TRBV19 and TRBJ1-2; 9 bases fit TRBD1. Looked up from germline, CDR1 is LNHDA and CDR2 is SQIVND (reference sequence). V dropped 6 bases and J dropped 7; count of bases not matched to a gene: 3. The CDR3 contains 12 residues. CDR3 DNA sequence: TGTGCCAGTAGCGAGGACAGGGGTGGCTACACCTTC. It codes for CASSEDRGGYTF.

This clone was counted a few times. V and J are TRBV3-1 (or the pseudogene TRBV3-2) and TRBJ1-1; possibly TRBD1 for D (6 bases). This CDR3 is 14 amino acids long. The ends were cut back, 1 base at V and 8 bases at J, with 14 bases in the middle. CDR1 is LGHDT, CDR2 YNNKEL, per germline (reference sequence). CDR3 in DNA: TGTGCCAGCAGCCAAGGTTATGGGGGCTTGGAAGCTTTCTTT. Its translation: CASSQGYGGLEAFF.

The chain joins TRBV11-2 to TRBJ2-7; D is possibly TRBD1 (6 bases). This CDR3 is built from 15 residues. CDR1 and CDR2 (germline): SGHAT, FQNNGV. Trimming took 2 bases from V and 2 from J, leaving 13 bases between them. Here the CDR3 reads CASSLRTVPTYEQYF. CDR3 sequence (DNA): TGTGCCAGCAGCTTACGGACAGTTCCAACCTACGAGCAGTACTTC.

This chain connects TRBV27 to TRBJ2-5, with a tentative D call TRBD1 (6 bases). V lost 4 bases and J lost 2, with 11 bases in between. Per the germline V gene, CDR1 is MNHEY and CDR2 is SMNVEV (reference sequence). This CDR3 is built from 14 residues. The DNA of the CDR3 is TGTGCCAGCAGTTCCCGGACAGAACAAGAGACCCAGTACTTC. Amino acid sequence: CASSSRTEQETQYF.

CDR3 amino acids: CASSLITGGRTGELFF. The CDR3 DNA reads as TGTGCCAGCAGCTTGATCACAGGGGGCAGAACCGGGGAGCTGTTTTTT. This chain uses TRBV5-4 with TRBJ2-2; TRBD1 matches 9 bases. From germline, CDR1 is SGHNT and CDR2 YYREEE (reference sequence). The trim removed 1 base at V and 5 bases at J, leaving 6 bases unmatched. The length of the CDR3 is 16 residues.

The CDR3 region is CASSQDHQGAYEQYF. The CDR3 coding sequence is TGCGCCAGCAGCCAAGATCACCAGGGGGCCTACGAGCAGTACTTC. The gene calls are TRBV4-3 and TRBJ2-7, with 7 bases fitting TRBD1. Germline CDR1 reads LGHNA; CDR2 reads YSLEER. With 0 bases clipped from V and 2 bases from J, the junction kept 4 bases outside the gene matches. The CDR3 spans 15 residues.

The rearrangement uses TRBV7-9 and TRBJ2-1; 13 bases map to TRBD2. V lost 5 bases and J lost 10; bases outside the gene matches: 17. CDR1 and CDR2 (germline): SEHNR, FQNEAQ (reference sequence). The CDR3 totals 18 residues. CDR3 in DNA: TGTGCCAGCAGCCCCAACCTCCGGACTAGCGGGAGCCTCTACGAGCAGTTCTTC. This sequence encodes CASSPNLRTSGSLYEQFF.